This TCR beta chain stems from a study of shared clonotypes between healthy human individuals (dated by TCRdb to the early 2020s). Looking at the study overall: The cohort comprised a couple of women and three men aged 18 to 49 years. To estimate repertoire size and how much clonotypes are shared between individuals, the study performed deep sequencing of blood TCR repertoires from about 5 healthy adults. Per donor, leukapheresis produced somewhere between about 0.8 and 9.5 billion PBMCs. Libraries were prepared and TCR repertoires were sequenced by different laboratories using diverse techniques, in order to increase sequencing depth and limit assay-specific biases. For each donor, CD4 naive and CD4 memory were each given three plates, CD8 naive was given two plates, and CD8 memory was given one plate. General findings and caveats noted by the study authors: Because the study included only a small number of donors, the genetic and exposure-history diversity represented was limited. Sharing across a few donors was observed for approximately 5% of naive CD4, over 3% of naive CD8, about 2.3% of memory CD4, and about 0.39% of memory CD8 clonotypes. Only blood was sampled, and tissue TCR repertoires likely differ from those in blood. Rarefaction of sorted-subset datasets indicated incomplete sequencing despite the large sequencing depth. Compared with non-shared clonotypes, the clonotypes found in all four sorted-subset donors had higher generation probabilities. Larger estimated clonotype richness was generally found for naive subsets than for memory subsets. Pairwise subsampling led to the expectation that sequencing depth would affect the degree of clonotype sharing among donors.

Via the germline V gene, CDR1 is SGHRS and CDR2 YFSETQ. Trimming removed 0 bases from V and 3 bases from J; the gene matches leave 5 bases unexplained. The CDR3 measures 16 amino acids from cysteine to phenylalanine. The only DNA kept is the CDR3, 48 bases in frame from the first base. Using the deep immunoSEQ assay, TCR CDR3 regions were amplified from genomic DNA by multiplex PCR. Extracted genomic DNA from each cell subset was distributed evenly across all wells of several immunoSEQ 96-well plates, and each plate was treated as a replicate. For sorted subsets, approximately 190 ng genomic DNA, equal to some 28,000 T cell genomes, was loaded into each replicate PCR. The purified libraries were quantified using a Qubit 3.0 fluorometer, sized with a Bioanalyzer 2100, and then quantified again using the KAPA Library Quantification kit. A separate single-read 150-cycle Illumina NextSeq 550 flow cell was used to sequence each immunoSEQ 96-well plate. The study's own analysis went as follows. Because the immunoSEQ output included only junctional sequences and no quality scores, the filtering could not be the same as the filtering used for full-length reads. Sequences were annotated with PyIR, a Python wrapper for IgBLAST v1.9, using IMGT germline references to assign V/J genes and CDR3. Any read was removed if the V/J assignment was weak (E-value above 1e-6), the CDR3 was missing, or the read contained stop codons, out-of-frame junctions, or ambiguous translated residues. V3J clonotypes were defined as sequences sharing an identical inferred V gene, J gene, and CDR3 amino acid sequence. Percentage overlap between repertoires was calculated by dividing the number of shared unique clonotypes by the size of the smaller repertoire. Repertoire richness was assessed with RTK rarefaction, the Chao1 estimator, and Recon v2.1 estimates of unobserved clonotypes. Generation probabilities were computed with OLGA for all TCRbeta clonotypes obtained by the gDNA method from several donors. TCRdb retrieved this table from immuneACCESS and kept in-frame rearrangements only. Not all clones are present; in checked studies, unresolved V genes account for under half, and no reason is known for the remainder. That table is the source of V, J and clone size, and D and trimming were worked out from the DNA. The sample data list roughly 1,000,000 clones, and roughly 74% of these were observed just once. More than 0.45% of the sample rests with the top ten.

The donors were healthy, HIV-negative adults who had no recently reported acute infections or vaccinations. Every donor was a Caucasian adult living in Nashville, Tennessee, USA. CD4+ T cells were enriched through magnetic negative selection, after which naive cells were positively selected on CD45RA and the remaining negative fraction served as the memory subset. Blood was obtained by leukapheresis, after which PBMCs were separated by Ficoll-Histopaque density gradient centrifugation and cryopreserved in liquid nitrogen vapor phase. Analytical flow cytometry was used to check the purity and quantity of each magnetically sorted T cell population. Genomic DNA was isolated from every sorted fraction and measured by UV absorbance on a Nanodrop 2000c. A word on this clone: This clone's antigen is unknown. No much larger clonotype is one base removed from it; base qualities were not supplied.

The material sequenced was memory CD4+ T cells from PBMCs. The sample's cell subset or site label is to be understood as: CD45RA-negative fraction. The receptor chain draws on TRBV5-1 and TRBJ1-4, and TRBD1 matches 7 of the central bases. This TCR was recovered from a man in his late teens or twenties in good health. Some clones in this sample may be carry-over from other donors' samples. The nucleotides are TGCGCCAGCAGCTTGGGGCAGGGGGTTTCTAATGAAAAACTGTTTTTT. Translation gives CASSLGQGVSNEKLFF.